This is a list of T cell receptor beta chains from one sample in a study of blood T cell repertoires in COVID-19. The repertoire was sequenced with immunoSEQ multiplex PCR; TCRdb's copy has only in-frame clones and lacks some. The repertoire holds about 23,000 clones, with 85% to 90% as singletons. The material sequenced was peripheral blood. The source of these receptors is a woman over 75 with acute or convalescent COVID-19. The CDR3 runs from the conserved cysteine through the conserved F or W.

j_call: TRBJ2-7
v_call: TRBV3-1/TRBV3-2
cdr3_aa: CASSQDRGEGEQYF

j_call: TRBJ1-2
v_call: TRBV19
cdr3_aa: CASSTQGTGKVGGYTF

j_call: TRBJ2-2
v_call: TRBV13
cdr3_aa: CASKQGGTGELFF

j_call: TRBJ2-3
v_call: TRBV4-1
cdr3_aa: CASSQVEPRQGRTDTQYF

j_call: TRBJ1-6
v_call: TRBV24-1
cdr3_aa: CATSVTDRAKISKDSPLHF

j_call: TRBJ1-1
v_call: TRBV9
cdr3_aa: CASSVGTGGFPLTSREAFF

j_call: TRBJ1-3
v_call: TRBV7-2
cdr3_aa: CASSVGQAGNTIYF

j_call: TRBJ1-4
v_call: TRBV20-1
cdr3_aa: CSASVDSDWKLFF

j_call: TRBJ2-1
v_call: TRBV14
cdr3_aa: CASSQLAGDSYNEQFF

j_call: TRBJ2-2
v_call: TRBV7-2
cdr3_aa: CASKRMGQGTTGELFF

j_call: TRBJ2-1
v_call: TRBV9
cdr3_aa: CASSVSGQGANEQFF

j_call: TRBJ2-5
v_call: TRBV7-9
cdr3_aa: CASSFLDRGGQETQYF

j_call: TRBJ1-2
v_call: TRBV5-1
cdr3_aa: CASSLNGGGYGYTF

j_call: TRBJ2-3
v_call: TRBV30
cdr3_aa: CAWSWVAVTDTQYF

j_call: TRBJ1-1
v_call: TRBV9
cdr3_aa: CASSVWTGGLNTEAFF

j_call: TRBJ2-7
v_call: TRBV6-1
cdr3_aa: CASRSGTVVSEQYF

j_call: TRBJ1-4
v_call: TRBV5-1
cdr3_aa: CASSLGTAATNEKLFF

j_call: TRBJ1-5
v_call: TRBV27
cdr3_aa: CASSLGQSNQPQHF

j_call: TRBJ1-1
v_call: TRBV6-5
cdr3_aa: CASSPPAVRTEAFF

j_call: TRBJ1-1
v_call: TRBV6-5
cdr3_aa: CASSSVRGIAFF

j_call: TRBJ1-1
v_call: TRBV19
cdr3_aa: CASTITRGRTRAFF

j_call: TRBJ1-4
v_call: TRBV5-1
cdr3_aa: CASSLWGGSEKLFF

j_call: TRBJ1-6
v_call: TRBV9
cdr3_aa: CASSGQGRNNSPLHF

j_call: TRBJ1-1
v_call: TRBV3-1/TRBV3-2
cdr3_aa: CASSQAGQGTEAFF